This T cell receptor beta chain was documented in a study of T-cell reconstitution after alpha-beta-depleted transplantation in children. Ten or more counts support this clonotype. Molecular barcoding with unique molecular identifiers was used for the TCRbeta library. TCRdb reanalysed the PCR reads using MiXCR and keeps one entry per CDR3 protein. The sample has 600,000 to 700,000 distinct CDR3 sequences, roughly 15% seen once. The starting material was PBMCs from the stem cell graft donor, obtained from the stem cell graft. The TCR comes from a human donor who donated a stem cell graft to a child with acute myeloid leukemia.

In DNA form, the CDR3 reads TGCGCCAGCAGCTGGGCCGGGACCCAGTACTTC. Translation gives CASSWAGTQYF. The chain joins TRBV5-1 to TRBJ2-5, with D unresolved. Germline V gene sequence: CDR1 SGHRS, CDR2 YFSETQ. V dropped 3 bases and J dropped 7 bases, with 7 bases sitting between them. The CDR3 is made up of 11 amino acids.